This TCR beta chain is from a study of CD8+ T cells in alopecia areata. Study details: The share of scalp area affected provided the severity score for treated patients.

Treatment of the sample: oral pan-JAK inhibitor, 5-10 mg twice daily. The CDR3 sequence is 14 residues long. The germline gives CDR1 MNHEY, CDR2 SMNVEV (reference sequence). With 3 bases removed from V and 8 bases from J, the gap between germline ends came to 16 bases. Extracted RNA was reverse transcribed, and the resulting cDNA served as sequencing template. Sequencing was performed with immunoSEQ multiplex PCR; in TCRdb, only in-frame clones are kept and a portion is missing. Among over 150,000 clones, 50% to 65% were seen once, and the ten largest hold 11% to 15%. This TCR came from a human donor with alopecia areata. The rearrangement uses TRBV27 and TRBJ1-2; the D gene is possibly TRBD1 (5 bases). Specimen: CD4+ T cells sorted from blood, collected at week 24, from a patient treated with tofacitinib. CDR3 DNA: TGTGCCAGCAGTTTGTTAGAGGGGCAAGGAGGCTACACCTTC. Amino acids: CASSLLEGQGGYTF.